Sequencing of this T cell receptor beta chain was carried out in a study of cytomegalovirus exposure and HLA in healthy donors. Whole-study findings and limits: An analysis that came later showed most CMV-associated TCR beta chains appearing HLA-restricted.

It was with 60 Vbeta and 13 Jbeta primers that the PCR ran. Methods used by the authors: Among the unique TCR beta chains that a later analysis counted, about 81 million in all, about 10 million were shared. TCRdb's table, derived via immunoSEQ multiplex PCR, lists solely in-frame clones and lacks some. The V and J calls and clone size were taken over from that table, and D and trimming were inferred from the DNA. In the table there are fewer than 100,000 clones, 80% of which are singletons. Regarding this clone: Its specificity is not known.

The germline gives CDR1 MNHNS, CDR2 SASEGT. The ends lost 2 bases at V and 1 base at J; junction bases unmatched: 3. There are 15 residues in the CDR3. This clonotype was sampled from a male donor in good health and CMV-seronegative. V usage is TRBV6-1 and J usage is TRBJ2-3; 7 positions match TRBD1. The sequenced sample consisted of PBMCs. CDR3 DNA sequence: TGTGCCAGCAGTGAAAACACAGGGGGCACAGATACGCAGTATTTT. This sequence encodes CASSENTGGTDTQYF.